This section outlines one TCR beta chain sequence together with its context. What this receptor recognizes is not known. Per-base qualities were not stored, and no clone one base away is much larger. Each collaborating institution followed its own protocols to collect whole blood in K2EDTA tubes. For TCRbeta analysis, collaborators shipped samples as frozen whole blood, isolated PBMCs, or DNA extracted from either of those sample types. This sample was taken from a study of blood T cell repertoires in COVID-19 (dated by TCRdb to 2020 to 2022). With regard to the full study: Collaborator samples came from the United States, Italy and Spain and covered acute and convalescent phases of COVID-19. Subjects who had been exposed to COVID-19, were actively infected with it, or had recovered from it provided the deeply sampled blood TCRbeta repertoires that made up the dataset. The repertoires were released in a freely available public database meant as a resource for research on the immune response to SARS-CoV-2. A de-identified subject ID, COVID-19 status, age in years and sex were almost always included in the sample metadata. Where available, HLA class I and class II types were obtained from metadata supplied by the sample provider rather than from assay-based typing. The prospective study material was composed of cDNA or gDNA derived from T cells, B-cell-depleted T cells, or PBMCs. The samples were drawn from two sources: the first 160 participants of the ongoing ImmuneRACE study, and 1,200 or so subjects contributed by 6 global collaborators.

TCRbeta CDR3 regions were amplified from genomic DNA using the immunoSEQ Assay, a bias-controlled multiplex PCR. On the authors' methods: Nucleated cell counts per sample were estimated from amplification of reference gene primers within the assay. Sequence reads were collapsed and filtered to measure the absolute abundance of every unique TCRbeta CDR3 rearrangement. Productive Simpson clonality was computed per sample as the square root of Simpson's diversity index over productive rearrangements. TCRdb took this table from immuneACCESS and kept in-frame rearrangements with V and J called. Such tables lack part of the clones; where checked against another copy, unresolved V genes explain under half of the gap, and the rest is unexplained. V and J calls and clone size are as listed in that table; D and trimming were resolved from the DNA. The sample yields roughly 100,000 clones; about 90% were counted once. The ten largest account for about 4% of the sample.

Findings and caveats that apply to the study as a whole: Clinical and demographic metadata were provided uncurated, with the amount varying by source and participant.

For CDR1 and CDR2, the germline V gene lists SNHLY and FYNNEI. The CDR3 runs 14 residues from the cysteine to the phenylalanine. CDR3 DNA is the only sequence kept; it has 42 bases, read in frame from the first base. The junction shows trimming of 10 bases on V and 6 bases on J, and the gene matches do not reach 10 bases of it. The V and J segments used are TRBV2 and TRBJ2-7; the central 12 bases match TRBD2. Sequenced: peripheral blood. The receptor's source is a man younger than 35 with acute or convalescent COVID-19. For the CDR3, the sequence is CATFTTSGSGEQYF. The DNA sequence follows: TGTGCCACCTTCACGACTAGCGGGAGTGGCGAGCAGTACTTC.